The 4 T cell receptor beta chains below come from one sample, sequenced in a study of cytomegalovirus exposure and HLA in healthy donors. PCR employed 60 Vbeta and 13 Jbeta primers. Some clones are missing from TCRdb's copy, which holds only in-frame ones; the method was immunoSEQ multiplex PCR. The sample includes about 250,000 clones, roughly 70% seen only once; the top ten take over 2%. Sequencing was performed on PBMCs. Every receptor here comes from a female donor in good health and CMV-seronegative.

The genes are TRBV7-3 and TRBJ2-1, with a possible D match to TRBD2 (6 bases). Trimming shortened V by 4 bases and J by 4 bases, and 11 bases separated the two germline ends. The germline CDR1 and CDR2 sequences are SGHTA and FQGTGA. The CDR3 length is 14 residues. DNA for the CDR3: TGTGCCAGCAGCTCGGGCCTAGCGTACAATGAGCAGTTCTTC. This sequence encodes CASSSGLAYNEQFF.

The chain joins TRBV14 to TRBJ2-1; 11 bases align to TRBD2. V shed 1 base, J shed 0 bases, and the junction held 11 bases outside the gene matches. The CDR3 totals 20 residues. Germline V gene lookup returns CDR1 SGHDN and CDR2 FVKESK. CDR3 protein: CASSQGYGSGRGSSYNEQFF. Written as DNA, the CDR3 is TGTGCCAGCAGCCAAGGTTATGGTAGCGGGAGGGGGAGCTCCTACAATGAGCAGTTCTTC.

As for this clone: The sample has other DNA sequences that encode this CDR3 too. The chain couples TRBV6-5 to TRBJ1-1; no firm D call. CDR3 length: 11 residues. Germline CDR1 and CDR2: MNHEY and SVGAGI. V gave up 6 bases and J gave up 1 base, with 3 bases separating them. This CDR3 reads CASSRNTEAFF. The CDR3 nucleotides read TGTGCCAGCAGCCGGAACACTGAAGCTTTCTTT.

The chain's CDR3 is CSVSPQINYGYTF. The CDR3 nucleotides are TGCAGCGTTTCTCCGCAGATTAACTATGGCTACACCTTC. V gene TRBV29-1 combines with J gene TRBJ1-2, with D unresolved. Trimming stripped 5 bases from V and 1 base from J, with 11 bases between. CDR3 length equals 13 residues. Germline V lookup: CDR1 SQVTM, CDR2 ANQGSEA.